This entry describes one T cell receptor beta chain. This entry is derived from a study of T cell changes during pregnancy in multiple sclerosis. The V end was cut by 4 bases, the J end by 10 bases, with 16 bases between. This CDR3 contains 13 residues. The germline V gene encodes CDR1 SGHTA and CDR2 FQGNSA. Assay used: immunoSEQ multiplex PCR; TCRdb lists only in-frame clones, some missing. This sample yields over 50,000 clones, of which approximately 90% are seen a single time; 0.89% belongs to the top ten. The chain is built from TRBV7-2 and TRBJ2-5, with D possibly TRBD2 on 5 matching bases. This sequence was found in a female donor in good health, enrolled as a control in a pregnancy study. This specimen was peripheral blood, taken in the first trimester of pregnancy. This CDR3 is CASSSGLLLGQYF. CDR3 nucleotide sequence: TGTGCCAGCAGCTCCGGACTCCTTTTGGGCCAGTACTTC.